This is a list of T cell receptor beta chains from one sample in a study of shared clonotypes between healthy human individuals. Repertoires were generated with immunoSEQ multiplex PCR, while TCRdb's copy carries only in-frame clones and drops some. The sample includes about 1.1 million clones, around 78% of them seen just once. Sequencing input: memory CD4+ T cells from PBMCs. The receptors were gathered from a man between 18 and 35 years old in good health. Some clones in this sample may be carry-over from other donors' samples. Each CDR3 is given with its conserved first and last residue. Clone size is not always given. Where it is, it says once, few, many or a class for expanded clones.

>TRBJ2-5|TRBV7-9|few
CASSFSPGEETQYF
>TRBJ2-2|TRBV28|NA
CASSPSGTSGRPWTGELFF
>TRBJ2-7|TRBV2|NA
CASSVVFHEQYF
>TRBJ2-1|TRBV28|NA
CASIPPSYNEQFF
>NA|TRBV29-1|NA
CSGGTYSYEQYF
>TRBJ2-1|TRBV6-1|NA
CASLPDRVGEQFF
>TRBJ2-5|TRBV21-1|NA
CASRGGTQYF
>TRBJ2-7|TRBV6-4|NA
CASSDSRSPYF
>TRBJ2-7|TRBV5-1|few
CASRLAGGLNSYEQYF
>TRBJ2-1|TRBV4-3|NA
CASSPRTGLPADYNEQFF
>TRBJ2-1|TRBV2|NA
CASSERLADYNEQFF
>TRBJ1-2|TRBV5-6|NA
CASSPRQVYGYTF
>TRBJ1-4|TRBV6-6|NA
CASSYPSGGSWEKLFF
>TRBJ1-1|TRBV19|NA
CASSIAYRGTEAFF
>TRBJ2-1|TRBV11-2|NA
CASSLELASNEQFF
>TRBJ2-7|TRBV28|NA
CASSWGQSYEQYF
>TRBJ1-2|TRBV19|NA
CASSPSTGGYGYTF
>TRBJ2-1|TRBV14|few
CASSQVPGTSYNEQFF
>TRBJ1-2|TRBV7-2|NA
CASSIGGSYYGYTF
>TRBJ1-5|TRBV7-2|once
CASSALGLFQPQHF
>TRBJ2-5|TRBV19|NA
CAAGDRPRETQYF
>TRBJ1-1|TRBV2|NA
CASSGTGTGNTEAFF
>TRBJ2-1|TRBV6-5|once
CASGLAGVKQFF
>TRBJ2-2|TRBV4-1|few
CASSHTPTQAGTGELFF
>TRBJ2-6|TRBV28|NA
CASIGYYGANVLTF
>TRBJ1-5|TRBV19|few
CASSDQLQPQHF
>TRBJ2-3|TRBV5-1|NA
CASSLVQGSDTQYF
>TRBJ2-1|TRBV6-6|once
CASSPTSDGTYNEQFF
>TRBJ2-7|TRBV13|NA
CASSLRGDRPYEQYF
>TRBJ2-7|TRBV5-4|NA
CASSLPGVGYEQYF
>TRBJ1-1|TRBV29-1|NA
CSVGTTEAFF
>TRBJ2-7|TRBV27|NA
CASSSYIGGRDLAYF
>TRBJ1-2|TRBV28|NA
CASSPYRGGAYGYTF
>TRBJ2-1|TRBV2|NA
CASQTSPIEQFF
>TRBJ2-5|TRBV7-8|once
CASSLGGASVETQYF
>TRBJ2-7|TRBV5-1|NA
CASSLDGRVYEQYF
>TRBJ2-5|TRBV28|NA
CASSLRTGTGIETQYF
>TRBJ2-7|TRBV28|NA
CASRFSGRGLYEQYF
>TRBJ2-1|TRBV2|NA
CASSGAGVEQFF
>TRBJ2-1|TRBV18|NA
CASSFLGAIEQFF
>TRBJ1-2|TRBV7-8|NA
CASSLAWSGRTLWTGYTF